This T cell receptor (beta chain) was obtained from a study of identical twins. Whole-study findings and limits: For cord blood, abundant beta clonotypes had fewer insertions, unlike memory repertoires, which showed none.

Trimming cost V 10 bases and J 0 bases, with 10 bases left between them. The germline CDR1 and CDR2 sequences are ENHRY and SYGVKD. The CDR3 extends over 13 amino acids. This clonotype showed up many times. Antigen specificity is unknown. TCRdb used MiXCR to reprocess the 5' RACE reads, holding one entry per CDR3 protein. The sample records 400,000 to 650,000 distinct CDR3 sequences, roughly a fifth being singletons. These sequences were also reported in another study, on T cells expressing NK-cell markers. That work contributes: NKG2C+ dominant clonotypes from a handful of donors made up roughly 1.0-8% of CD8+ T cells. The same clonotypes also predominated in the CD3+CD56-NKG2C+ fraction of a few donors. HCMV specificity of expanded NKG2C+ T cell clones remained unclear.

Sequenced: CD4+ T cells sorted from blood. The TCR originated in a young woman in good health. This chain links TRBV10-3 with TRBJ1-5, with a weak D call TRBD1 (5 bases). CDR3 residues: CANGDGSNQPQHF. CDR3 nucleotides: TGTGCCAACGGGGACGGTAGCAATCAGCCCCAGCATTTT.